This TCR beta chain was identified in a study of T cells after yellow fever vaccination. Study outcomes and limitations: Repertoires obtained by FACS sorting could include abundant clonotypes that entered as contaminants from the bulk population. On re-exposure, the response was weaker but peaked faster, at day 5 versus 15. Researchers noted that a small share of clonotypes showed up in both CD4 and CD8 compartments.

The V end was cut by 0 bases, the J end by 0 bases, with 7 bases between. The CDR3 is 15 amino acids. CDR1 and CDR2 from the germline V gene are LGHNA and YSLEER. This clonotype was seen ten or more times. The antigen remains unidentified. From the 5' RACE reads, TCRdb called clonotypes with MiXCR, one entry per CDR3 protein. The sample has under 250,000 distinct CDR3 sequences, 6.5% to 8.5% seen once. This chain connects TRBV4-3 to TRBJ2-3; D not certain. The source of this sequence is a man aged 25-40 years who received the YFV17D yellow fever vaccine. The source was CD4+ T cells sorted from PBMCs, collected 15 days after the yellow fever booster vaccination. The CDR3 DNA is TGCGCCAGCAGCCAAGATCCCGGGAGCACAGATACGCAGTATTTT. The encoded protein is CASSQDPGSTDTQYF.